A single sample is the source of the 6 T cell receptor beta chains below, sequenced in a study of blood T cell repertoires in COVID-19. Assay: immunoSEQ multiplex PCR; the TCRdb copy retains only in-frame clones and omits some. This table has 100,000 to 150,000 clones, 90% appearing once. Material for sequencing was peripheral blood. These receptors were taken from a man in his sixties with COVID-19, enrolled during active disease.

This chain joins TRBV29-1 and TRBJ2-2; the match to TRBD1 covers 12 bases. Germline values: CDR1 SQVTM, CDR2 ANQGSEA. The length of the CDR3 is 16 residues. The V gene end was trimmed by 6 bases and the J gene end by 3 bases; junction bases not matched to a gene: 8. In nucleotides, the CDR3 is TGCAGCGTCTCCGGGACAGGGGGCTCGGACACCGGGGAGCTGTTTTTT. Encoded protein: CSVSGTGGSDTGELFF.

The chain couples TRBV2 to TRBJ2-3; D is possibly TRBD1 (6 bases). Germline lookup yields CDR1 SNHLY and CDR2 FYNNEI. V lost 7 bases to trimming and J lost 2 bases, with 10 bases between them. The CDR3 contains 13 residues. The CDR3 reads CASIDRPTDTQYF. CDR3 sequence (DNA): TGTGCCAGCATAGACAGGCCCACAGATACGCAGTATTTT.

This chain joins TRBV6-5 and TRBJ2-7; 7 bases are shared with TRBD1. V lost 0 bases, J lost 1 base, and 3 bases stayed unmatched. In germline, CDR1 is MNHEY, CDR2 SVGAGI. The CDR3 has 15 amino acids. The CDR3 here is CASSYSMTGSYEQYF. CDR3 DNA sequence: TGTGCCAGCAGTTACTCGATGACAGGGTCCTACGAGCAGTACTTC.

The rearrangement uses TRBV6-5 and TRBJ1-1; 8 nucleotides line up with TRBD1. CDR1 is MNHEY, CDR2 SVGAGI, per germline. V lost 5 bases to trimming and J lost 0 bases; unmatched junction nucleotides: 2. The CDR3 runs 14 residues. The CDR3 spells CASSRQGMNTEAFF. The CDR3 nucleotides read TGTGCCAGCAGTAGACAGGGGATGAACACTGAAGCTTTCTTT.

This chain joins TRBV2 and TRBJ2-3; perhaps TRBD2 as D (5 bases). Germline assignment: CDR1 SNHLY and CDR2 FYNNEI. The V end was cut by 5 bases, the J end by 5 bases, with 8 bases between. The CDR3 extends over 12 amino acids. The CDR3 loop is CASSRGLDTQYF. In nucleotides, the CDR3 is TGTGCCAGCAGTCGGGGATTAGATACGCAGTATTTT.

This chain joins TRBV29-1 and TRBJ1-1; tentatively, D is TRBD1 (5 bases). The CDR3 has 13 residues. The germline V gene has CDR1 SQVTM and CDR2 ANQGSEA. Trimming removed 4 bases at V and 1 base at J, with 10 bases between. The DNA for the CDR3 is TGCAGCGTTGGGGACGGGGGGAACACTGAAGCTTTCTTT. It is translated as CSVGDGGNTEAFF.